A selection of T cell receptor beta chains follows, all from one sample in a study of response to subunit inactivated influenza vaccine. One entry per CDR3 protein, called by TCRdb with MiXCR from the RT-PCR reads. The sample records about 780,000 distinct CDR3 sequences, 15% to 20% being singletons. Here the sequenced sample was PBMCs from blood, taken around 5 days after vaccination. These receptors all come from a middle-aged man who received an inactivated influenza vaccine. Both conserved end residues are trimmed from each CDR3.

v_call cdr3_aa
TRBV6-5 ASSYQGLGKNTGELF
TRBV29-1 SVVLWETQY
TRBV20-1 SAISGSYNEQF
TRBV10-3 AISPREGSGEQY
TRBV6-1 ASGRGSGSPQY
TRBV27 ASSRQGANTEAF
TRBV4-3 ASSPQLSGRGYEQY
TRBV9 ASSVETSGSPPL
TRBV4-2 ASSQDGGRADEKLF
TRBV20-1 SAVSGGSTGELF
TRBV24-1 ATSDQVGQPQH
TRBV30 AWSYSGRTEAF
TRBV6-1 ASSERGRRETQY
TRBV28 ASKGQGMGNEQF
TRBV5-1 ASSLLGTDPSEAF
TRBV2 ASSEVSLNTGELF
TRBV7-2 ASSLGPRYEQY
TRBV6-5 ASSYGARPYNEQF
TRBV5-5 ASSPPGQHSYEQY
TRBV6-1 ASTKRDSPNEQF
TRBV7-6 ASSLDASGRRTDTQY
TRBV7-2 ASGGRHGVSEQY
TRBV20-1 SARGQQVNQPQH
TRBV11-1 ASSHNSGPLSSSGNTIY
TRBV4-2 ASSSRTGGYGYT
TRBV20-1 SATRQGALDEQY
TRBV10-2 ASSESTPYNEQF
TRBV4-2 ASSQVLAGGADTQY
TRBV20-1 SATYRGSQY
TRBV5-1 ASSLAGQIAKNIQY
TRBV4-3 ASSQTNQGIYGYT
TRBV7-2 ASSLVVGNTEAF
TRBV27 ASSFYKDTQY
TRBV20-1 SARGTGQGGHRQF
TRBV4-3 ASSQGLGPDNEQF
TRBV20-1 SARPGASTDTQY
TRBV10-3 AISGDRFFYGYT
TRBV7-9 ASSPPLVGDPIYEQY
TRBV20-1 SARLPPDGTLGQF
TRBV7-2 ASSLAIRTQPQH
TRBV4-1 ASRQGMWDEQY
TRBV20-1 SAGWPQH
TRBV30 ACYGTGPPQGEQY
TRBV5-1 ASSVAMGAGNTEAF
TRBV7-2 ASSIRGGTGDEPQH
TRBV28 ASSLFRASYNEQF